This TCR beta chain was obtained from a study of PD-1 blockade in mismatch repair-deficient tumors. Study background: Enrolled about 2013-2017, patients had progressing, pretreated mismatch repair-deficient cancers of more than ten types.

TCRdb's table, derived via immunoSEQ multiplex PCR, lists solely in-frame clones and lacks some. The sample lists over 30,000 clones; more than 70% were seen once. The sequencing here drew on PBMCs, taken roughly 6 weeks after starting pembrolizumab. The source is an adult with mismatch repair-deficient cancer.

The CDR3 bases are TGTGCCAGCAGCCCTTCGGGAGGGGGCACCGGGGAGCTGTTTTTT. Protein: CASSPSGGGTGELFF. V is TRBV11-1 and J is TRBJ2-2, with 8 bases that match TRBD2. This CDR3 spans 15 amino acids. With V trimmed by 5 bases and J by 4 bases, 6 bases remained unmatched. Germline lookup yields CDR1 SGHAT and CDR2 FQDESV (reference sequence).